The clone carrying this T cell receptor (beta chain) was seen a single time. All DNA from each sorted CD8+ subset was loaded. This table comes from immunoSEQ multiplex PCR, and its TCRdb copy is limited to in-frame clones, with some not included. The sample records fewer than 15,000 clones, about 90% being singletons. This entry belongs to a study of blood T cell dynamics during melanoma immunotherapy. Study as a whole: First-line therapy was either pembrolizumab or nivolumab with ipilimumab for metastatic melanoma.

The sample's time point: pre-treatment baseline. One draw preceded checkpoint blockade; another followed its first cycle at week 3. Response was assessed by RECIST 1.1 at 12 weeks, except a couple of rapid progressors. Trimming took 5 bases from V and 6 from J, leaving 16 bases between them. The CDR3 spans 15 residues. The V gene's germline CDR1 is MDHEN and CDR2 SYDVKM. Specimen: effector memory CD8+ T cells from blood, collected from a patient treated with checkpoint blockade. This receptor was identified in a human donor with melanoma. The V call is TRBV28, the J call TRBJ1-4; weak D call: TRBD1 (6 bases). CDR3 DNA: TGTGCCAGCAGTCCTCGCCCAGGGGCCGATGAAAAACTGTTTTTT. Its translation is CASSPRPGADEKLFF. Full variable domain (remainder filled in from reference TRBV28 and TRBJ1-4): DVKVTQSSRYLVKRTGEKVFLECVQDMDHENMFWYRQDPGLGLRLIYFSYDVKMKEKGDIPEGYSVSREKKERFSLILESASTNQTSMYLCASSPRPGADEKLFFGSGTQLSVL.